The entry below gives a single T cell receptor (beta chain) sequence along with its context. The antigen is unknown. These data belong to a study of cytomegalovirus exposure and HLA in healthy donors. The CDR3 covers 15 residues. The germline V gene encodes CDR1 SGHKS and CDR2 YYEKEE (reference sequence). The V and J ends lost 0 bases and 0 bases respectively, with 9 bases between them. General study points: Association of a missense DCLRE1C variant with TCR beta V- and J-gene trimming was reported in a later analysis. It was shown in a later analysis that HLA-associated TCR beta chains were more clonally expanded than other, equally common chains. Among CMV-associated TCR beta chains, most appeared HLA-restricted in a later analysis.

PCR involved 60 Vbeta and 13 Jbeta primers. Method: immunoSEQ multiplex PCR; TCRdb's copy keeps in-frame clones and lacks some. The repertoire includes about 170,000 clones, around 77% of them detected once, and 2.5% to 3.5% sits in the top ten. The gene calls are TRBV5-5 and TRBJ1-2; D ambiguous. The sequenced sample consisted of PBMCs. The receptor's source is a female donor in good health and CMV-seronegative. CDR3 in amino acids: CASSLVALPNYGYTF. The DNA for the CDR3 is TGTGCCAGCAGCTTGGTAGCGCTCCCTAACTATGGCTACACCTTC.